This is a list of T cell receptor beta chains from one sample in a study of response to subunit inactivated influenza vaccine. TCRdb reanalysed the RT-PCR reads using MiXCR and keeps one entry per CDR3 protein. The repertoire holds fewer than 800,000 distinct CDR3 sequences, with 15% to 18% as singletons. The specimen comprised PBMCs from blood, sampled 11 to 12 days after vaccination. The receptors stem from a man aged 45 to 65 who received an inactivated influenza vaccine. CDR3s include the opening cysteine and the closing phenylalanine or tryptophan. A D gene is named only where the DNA matches it firmly. Rows may omit the clone size; those that give it use once, few, many or a size class.

abundance: -; v_gene: TRBV20-1; j_gene: TRBJ1-1; d_gene: -; CDR3aa: CSARDRQVGSVGTEAFF; CDR3nt: TGCAGTGCTAGAGATCGGCAGGTGGGGTCGGTAGGCACTGAAGCTTTCTTT
abundance: many; v_gene: TRBV6-2/TRBV6-3; j_gene: TRBJ2-7; d_gene: TRBD1; CDR3aa: CASSYSGQGYEQYF; CDR3nt: TGTGCCAGCAGTTACTCCGGACAGGGGTACGAGCAGTACTTC
abundance: few; v_gene: TRBV29-1; j_gene: TRBJ2-1; d_gene: -; CDR3aa: CSGGGGDSSYNEQFF; CDR3nt: TGCAGCGGGGGAGGAGGGGACAGCTCCTACAATGAGCAGTTCTTC
abundance: -; v_gene: TRBV9; j_gene: TRBJ2-2; d_gene: TRBD2; CDR3aa: CASNPGTSSTGELFF; CDR3nt: TGTGCCAGCAATCCCGGGACTAGCTCCACCGGGGAGCTGTTTTTT
abundance: -; v_gene: TRBV5-6; j_gene: TRBJ2-4; d_gene: TRBD1; CDR3aa: CASSRRGTGKNIQYF; CDR3nt: TGTGCCAGCAGCCGACGAGGGACAGGGAAAAACATTCAGTACTTC
abundance: -; v_gene: TRBV28; j_gene: TRBJ2-7; d_gene: -; CDR3aa: CASRDRGRGSYEQYF; CDR3nt: TGTGCCAGCAGGGACCGGGGAAGGGGCTCCTACGAGCAGTACTTC
abundance: few; v_gene: TRBV4-3; j_gene: TRBJ2-2; d_gene: TRBD1; CDR3aa: CASSYQDRGRFSTGELFF; CDR3nt: TGCGCCAGCAGCTATCAGGACAGGGGGCGCTTCAGCACCGGGGAGCTGTTTTTT
abundance: -; v_gene: TRBV29-1; j_gene: TRBJ2-4; d_gene: TRBD1; CDR3aa: CSVGTGGSTKNIQYF; CDR3nt: TGCAGCGTCGGGACAGGGGGCTCCACCAAAAACATTCAGTACTTC
abundance: many; v_gene: TRBV14; j_gene: TRBJ2-1; d_gene: TRBD2; CDR3aa: CASSQAGANNEQFF; CDR3nt: TGTGCCAGCAGCCAGGCGGGAGCCAACAATGAGCAGTTCTTC
abundance: few; v_gene: TRBV29-1; j_gene: TRBJ2-2; d_gene: -; CDR3aa: CSVEDRRFGNTGELFF; CDR3nt: TGCAGCGTTGAAGATCGACGGTTCGGCAACACCGGGGAGCTGTTTTTT
abundance: few; v_gene: TRBV10-3; j_gene: TRBJ2-5; d_gene: TRBD1; CDR3aa: CAIRDREETQYF; CDR3nt: TGTGCCATCCGGGACAGGGAAGAGACCCAGTACTTC
abundance: -; v_gene: TRBV12-3/TRBV12-4; j_gene: TRBJ1-1; d_gene: -; CDR3aa: CASSFGRQSEAFF; CDR3nt: TGTGCCAGCAGTTTCGGCAGGCAAAGTGAAGCTTTCTTT
abundance: -; v_gene: TRBV15; j_gene: TRBJ1-5; d_gene: -; CDR3aa: CATSREQGPSNQPQHF; CDR3nt: TGTGCCACCAGCAGAGAACAGGGCCCTAGCAATCAGCCCCAGCATTTT
abundance: -; v_gene: TRBV28; j_gene: TRBJ2-3; d_gene: -; CDR3aa: CASSFLTGPPTNTDTQYF; CDR3nt: TGTGCCAGCAGTTTCTTAACGGGTCCACCCACGAACACAGATACGCAGTATTTT
abundance: -; v_gene: TRBV20-1; j_gene: TRBJ1-4; d_gene: -; CDR3aa: CSAEVLGFSDEKLFF; CDR3nt: TGCAGTGCAGAAGTTTTGGGGTTTAGTGATGAAAAACTGTTTTTT
abundance: -; v_gene: TRBV20-1; j_gene: TRBJ2-2; d_gene: -; CDR3aa: CSARQGPLYTGELFF; CDR3nt: TGCAGTGCTCGCCAGGGGCCGCTCTACACCGGGGAGCTGTTTTTT
abundance: few; v_gene: TRBV4-1; j_gene: TRBJ2-5; d_gene: TRBD1; CDR3aa: CASSQNTGGEETQYF; CDR3nt: TGCGCCAGCAGCCAAAACACAGGGGGCGAAGAGACCCAGTACTTC
abundance: -; v_gene: TRBV2; j_gene: TRBJ2-1; d_gene: -; CDR3aa: CASSEFASYNEQFF; CDR3nt: TGTGCCAGCAGTGAATTTGCTAGCTACAATGAGCAGTTCTTC
abundance: few; v_gene: TRBV4-2; j_gene: TRBJ2-1; d_gene: -; CDR3aa: CASSQDLRGYNEQFF; CDR3nt: TGTGCCAGCAGCCAAGATCTTAGGGGTTACAATGAGCAGTTCTTC
abundance: -; v_gene: TRBV10-3; j_gene: TRBJ2-1; d_gene: TRBD2; CDR3aa: CAIGNLGTNNEQFF; CDR3nt: TGTGCCATCGGTAATCTAGGGACTAACAATGAGCAGTTCTTC
abundance: few; v_gene: TRBV3-1; j_gene: TRBJ2-1; d_gene: -; CDR3aa: CASSQDAGSHLFF; CDR3nt: TGTGCCAGCAGCCAAGATGCAGGCAGCCACCTGTTCTTC
abundance: -; v_gene: TRBV4-2; j_gene: TRBJ2-4; d_gene: -; CDR3aa: CASSQDNPSVPGIQYF; CDR3nt: TGTGCCAGCAGCCAAGATAACCCTTCAGTTCCCGGCATTCAGTACTTC
abundance: -; v_gene: TRBV5-5; j_gene: TRBJ1-2; d_gene: TRBD1; CDR3aa: CASSRPGQRLGGYTF; CDR3nt: TGTGCCAGCAGCCGACCGGGACAGCGATTAGGTGGCTACACCTTC
abundance: -; v_gene: TRBV20-1; j_gene: TRBJ2-1; d_gene: TRBD2; CDR3aa: CSARGGTTLNEQFF; CDR3nt: TGCAGTGCTAGAGGAGGGACTACCCTCAATGAGCAGTTCTTC
abundance: few; v_gene: TRBV7-2; j_gene: TRBJ2-1; d_gene: TRBD2; CDR3aa: CASSLWGGRAITEQFF; CDR3nt: TGTGCCAGCAGCTTATGGGGCGGGAGGGCCATCACTGAGCAGTTCTTC
abundance: -; v_gene: TRBV12-3/TRBV12-4; j_gene: TRBJ1-5; d_gene: -; CDR3aa: CASSFYGSNQPQHF; CDR3nt: TGTGCCAGCAGTTTTTACGGGAGCAATCAGCCCCAGCATTTT
abundance: many; v_gene: TRBV6-2/TRBV6-3; j_gene: TRBJ2-7; d_gene: TRBD1; CDR3aa: CASSIQGAGDEQYF; CDR3nt: TGTGCCAGCAGTATTCAGGGGGCAGGCGACGAGCAGTACTTC
abundance: few; v_gene: TRBV7-6; j_gene: TRBJ2-6; d_gene: -; CDR3aa: CASSLNVAGANVLTF; CDR3nt: TGTGCCAGCAGCTTAAACGTGGCGGGGGCCAACGTCCTGACTTTC
abundance: few; v_gene: TRBV4-3; j_gene: TRBJ2-7; d_gene: -; CDR3aa: CASSQGGGGIGEQYF; CDR3nt: TGCGCCAGCAGCCAAGGAGGAGGGGGGATAGGCGAGCAGTACTTC
abundance: -; v_gene: TRBV27; j_gene: TRBJ2-3; d_gene: TRBD2; CDR3aa: CASSFASGTHTDTQYF; CDR3nt: TGTGCCAGCAGTTTCGCTAGCGGGACACACACAGATACGCAGTATTTT
abundance: -; v_gene: TRBV6-2/TRBV6-3; j_gene: TRBJ1-5; d_gene: -; CDR3aa: CASTGNQPQHF; CDR3nt: TGTGCCAGCACCGGTAATCAGCCCCAGCATTTT
abundance: -; v_gene: TRBV30; j_gene: TRBJ1-6; d_gene: -; CDR3aa: CAWSSGTGGSPLHF; CDR3nt: TGTGCCTGGAGTTCCGGGACCGGAGGTTCACCCCTCCACTTT
abundance: -; v_gene: TRBV20-1; j_gene: TRBJ2-7; d_gene: -; CDR3aa: CSARAPSRNSYEQYF; CDR3nt: TGCAGTGCTAGAGCTCCTTCCCGAAACTCCTACGAGCAGTACTTC
abundance: -; v_gene: TRBV4-3; j_gene: TRBJ2-7; d_gene: -; CDR3aa: CASSQDEGRSSYEQYF; CDR3nt: TGCGCCAGCAGCCAAGATGAGGGGCGGTCTTCCTACGAGCAGTACTTC
abundance: -; v_gene: TRBV5-5; j_gene: TRBJ2-6; d_gene: TRBD2; CDR3aa: CASSLMGGAGANVLTF; CDR3nt: TGTGCCAGCAGCCTGATGGGGGGGGCTGGGGCCAACGTCCTGACTTTC
abundance: -; v_gene: TRBV15; j_gene: TRBJ2-5; d_gene: -; CDR3aa: CATSRGKVVPQETQYF; CDR3nt: TGTGCCACCAGCAGGGGGAAAGTGGTTCCCCAAGAGACCCAGTACTTC
abundance: -; v_gene: TRBV2; j_gene: TRBJ1-5; d_gene: TRBD1; CDR3aa: CATRQGTNGPQHF; CDR3nt: TGTGCCACCCGACAGGGCACCAATGGGCCCCAGCATTTT
abundance: -; v_gene: TRBV5-1; j_gene: TRBJ2-5; d_gene: -; CDR3aa: CASNLGPGPQGTQYF; CDR3nt: TGCGCCAGCAATCTTGGCCCGGGGCCACAAGGGACCCAGTACTTC
abundance: few; v_gene: TRBV7-9; j_gene: TRBJ2-1; d_gene: -; CDR3aa: CASSLGEGLYNEQFF; CDR3nt: TGTGCCAGCAGCTTAGGTGAAGGCCTCTACAATGAGCAGTTCTTC
abundance: few; v_gene: TRBV5-8; j_gene: TRBJ1-2; d_gene: -; CDR3aa: CASSLVDGYSYTF; CDR3nt: TGTGCCAGCAGCTTGGTGGATGGCTATAGCTACACCTTC
abundance: few; v_gene: TRBV10-2; j_gene: TRBJ2-1; d_gene: -; CDR3aa: CASSESGPAYNEQFF; CDR3nt: TGCGCCAGCAGTGAGTCAGGGCCCGCCTACAATGAGCAGTTCTTC